Presented here are 16 T cell receptor beta chains from one specimen sequenced in a study of blood T cell repertoires in COVID-19. TCRdb keeps only in-frame clones here, not all; method: immunoSEQ multiplex PCR. Here the sample spans about 50,000 clones, 75% to 90% being singletons. The sequencing sample was made of peripheral blood. These receptors all stem from a man aged 60-69 years with acute or convalescent COVID-19.

The chain joins TRBV5-1 to TRBJ2-5; the D gene is possibly TRBD2 (6 bases). The CDR3 is 13 residues long. The ends were cut back, 4 bases at V and 7 bases at J, with 14 bases in the middle. CDR1 SGHRS and CDR2 YFSETQ come from the germline V gene. CDR3 DNA: TGCGCCAGCAGCCACGGATTGGGGGGGACCCAGTACTTC. It is translated as CASSHGLGGTQYF.

The CDR3 coding sequence is TGTGCCAGCTCACCACAACCGAATACGGGGGAGACCCAGTACTTC. Protein: CASSPQPNTGETQYF. V is TRBV18 and J is TRBJ2-5; a possible D gene is TRBD2 (5 bases). The V end was cut by 1 base, the J end by 5 bases, with 14 bases between. Germline V gives CDR1 KGHSH, CDR2 LQKENI. There are 15 residues in the CDR3.

This clone was detected once. This chain links TRBV4-1 with TRBJ1-1; D remains unclear. V shed 1 base and J shed 1 base, with 7 bases lying between them. Germline V gene lookup returns CDR1 MGHRA and CDR2 YSYEKL. This CDR3 contains 14 residues. In DNA form, the CDR3 reads TGCGCCAGCAGCCAAGCCACACCGAACACTGAAGCTTTCTTT. Translation gives CASSQATPNTEAFF.

The chain has TRBV30 and TRBJ2-7, with TRBD2 matching over 10 bases. Trimming cost V 2 bases and J 3 bases; bases outside gene matches: 4. This CDR3 contains 14 residues. Germline V gene sequence: CDR1 GTSNPN, CDR2 SVGIG (reference sequence). CDR3: CAWSTPSGGYEQYF. CDR3 bases: TGTGCCTGGAGTACCCCTAGCGGGGGCTACGAGCAGTACTTC.

This chain connects TRBV7-8 to TRBJ1-1, with D tentatively TRBD1 (6 bases). Germline CDR1 and CDR2: SGHVS and FQNEAQ. This CDR3 region has 14 residues. Between the trimmed V and J ends, which lost 3 bases and 5 bases, there was a span of 13 bases. The CDR3 coding sequence is TGTGCCAGCAGCTTGCGGGGGCCAGGGACTGAAGCTTTCTTT. Amino acids: CASSLRGPGTEAFF.

The rearrangement uses TRBV9 and TRBJ2-1, with D possibly matching TRBD1 (5 bases). The V end was cut by 3 bases, the J end by 6 bases, with 10 bases between. Germline V gives CDR1 SGDLS, CDR2 YYNGEE. This CDR3 comprises 13 residues. The CDR3 here is CASSASQGNEQFF. The CDR3 coding sequence is TGTGCCAGCAGCGCGTCCCAGGGCAATGAGCAGTTCTTC.

V and J are TRBV29-1 and TRBJ1-1; D not resolved. V was trimmed by 7 bases and J by 4 bases, leaving 16 bases between them. CDR1 is SQVTM and CDR2 is ANQGSEA in the germline V gene. The CDR3 loop spans 13 amino acids. CDR3 sequence (DNA): TGCAGCGCTACGGGTGGCAGTTTCACTGAAGCTTTCTTT. This gives the protein CSATGGSFTEAFF.

This rearrangement joins TRBV19 to TRBJ2-7; maybe TRBD1 (6 bases). V was pared by 6 bases and J by 7 bases, with 19 bases between. Germline CDR1 reads LNHDA; CDR2 reads SQIVND (reference sequence). The CDR3 contains 14 residues. The CDR3 sequence is CASSPPGTPLEQYF. The DNA for the CDR3 is TGTGCCAGTAGCCCTCCCGGGACACCCCTTGAGCAGTACTTC. Looking up the rest from reference TRBV19 and TRBJ2-7 gives the full variable domain: DGGITQSPKYLFRKEGQNVTLSCEQNLNHDAMYWYRQDPGQGLRLIYYSQIVNDFQKGDIAEGYSVSREKKESFPLTVTSAQKNPTAFYLCASSPPGTPLEQYFGPGTRLTVT.

The chain uses TRBV30 and TRBJ1-1; no clear D gene. Germline V gene data show CDR1 as GTSNPN and CDR2 as SVGIG (reference sequence). There are 14 residues in the CDR3. V shed 0 bases and J shed 10 bases, with 18 bases lying between them. CDR3 amino acids: CAWSVPPQRNAAFF. DNA for the CDR3: TGTGCCTGGAGTGTACCTCCACAGCGGAACGCAGCTTTCTTT.

The chain links TRBV28 to TRBJ1-1; D gene uncertain. V was cut by 6 bases and J by 4 bases, with 12 bases left in between. The CDR3 consists of 13 residues. Germline-derived CDR1 and CDR2 are MDHEN and SYDVKM. The CDR3 loop reads CASSPPDGTEAFF. As DNA, the CDR3 is TGTGCCAGCAGCCCCCCAGATGGCACTGAAGCTTTCTTT.

The chain joins TRBV30 to TRBJ2-3; 13 nucleotides match TRBD2. CDR1 is GTSNPN, CDR2 SVGIG, per germline (reference sequence). The V and J ends lost 0 bases and 3 bases, in that order; junction bases with no gene match: 6. There are 17 residues in the CDR3. DNA of the CDR3: TGTGCCTGGAGTGTACTTAGGACTAGCGGGAGTACAGATACGCAGTATTTT. Amino acids: CAWSVLRTSGSTDTQYF.

The CDR3 loop is CASSLLGASYEQYF. CDR3 bases: TGTGCCAGCAGTTTATTAGGGGCATCCTACGAGCAGTACTTC. V and J are TRBV27 and TRBJ2-7; possible D gene TRBD1, 5 bases. The CDR3 has 14 residues. Germline V CDR1 and CDR2: MNHEY, SMNVEV (reference sequence). V lost 1 base, J lost 1 base, and 8 bases lay in between.

This chain uses TRBV28 with TRBJ2-2; possible D gene TRBD1, 5 bases. The CDR3 contains 16 residues. Germline CDR1 and CDR2: MDHEN and SYDVKM. V gave up 2 bases and J gave up 4 bases, with 14 bases separating them. The CDR3 loop is CASSLSVPGITGELFF. CDR3 DNA: TGTGCCAGCAGTTTAAGTGTTCCAGGGATCACCGGGGAGCTGTTTTTT.

This clone was found once. The genes are TRBV25-1 and TRBJ1-5; TRBD1 is a possible D gene (5 bases). CDR3 size: 16 residues. V lost 0 bases and J 7 bases, leaving 16 bases between the germline ends. Germline V gene sequence: CDR1 MGHDK, CDR2 SYGVNS. The CDR3 DNA is TGTGCCAGCAGTGAATATGAGCGCAGGGCAAGACAGCCCCAGCATTTT. Translation gives CASSEYERRARQPQHF.

The V call is TRBV5-1, the J call TRBJ2-7, with a weak D call TRBD2 (5 bases). V shed 0 bases and J shed 7 bases, with 14 bases lying between them. CDR1 is SGHRS, CDR2 YFSETQ, per germline. This CDR3 region has 14 residues. In DNA, the CDR3 is TGCGCCAGCAGCTTGGAGGGAGATCCTTTGGAGCAGTACTTC. It specifies CASSLEGDPLEQYF.

The chain combines TRBV6-5 with TRBJ1-3; D is undetermined. The V end was cut by 2 bases, the J end by 2 bases, with 13 bases between. Looked up from germline, CDR1 is MNHEY and CDR2 is SVGAGI. The CDR3 extends over 16 amino acids. The CDR3, as DNA: TGTGCCAGCAGTTACCAATCCTCCGGGGCTGGAAACACCATATATTTT. This translates into CASSYQSSGAGNTIYF.